These T cell receptor beta chains were read from a single sample in a study of CD8 T cells in ankylosing spondylitis. TCRdb re-called the 5' RACE reads through MiXCR, storing one row per CDR3 protein. The repertoire holds some 29,000 distinct CDR3 sequences, with 7.2% as singletons. The specimen sequenced was blood, either unsorted or a sorted T cell fraction (not recorded which). All receptors derive from a male donor with ankylosing spondylitis or in good health (not recorded which). The CDR3 runs from the conserved cysteine through the conserved F or W. D genes are given only for firm matches. Clone size is stated in some rows and not others, as once, few, many or a class when expanded.

D: -; V: TRBV5-6; J: TRBJ2-7; size: -; DNA: TGTGCCAGCAGCAGATACATGACCCCCTACGAGCAGTACTTC; CDR3: CASSRYMTPYEQYF
D: TRBD2; V: TRBV3-1; J: TRBJ2-7; size: -; DNA: TGTGCCAGCAGCCGGAAACTAGCGGGAGGGAGGATCTACGAGCAGTACTTC; CDR3: CASSRKLAGGRIYEQYF
D: TRBD2; V: TRBV18; J: TRBJ2-3; size: -; DNA: TGTGCCAGCTGGGGACGGATTAGCGGGGACTTCACAGATACGCAGTATTTT; CDR3: CASWGRISGDFTDTQYF
D: -; V: TRBV12-3/TRBV12-4; J: TRBJ2-4; size: many; DNA: TGTGCCAGCAGTCCATCGGACAGTTTTAAAAACATTCAGTACTTC; CDR3: CASSPSDSFKNIQYF
D: -; V: TRBV12-3/TRBV12-4; J: TRBJ2-7; size: many; DNA: TGTGCCAGCAGTCCTTGGGACCCACCCTACGAGCAGTACTTC; CDR3: CASSPWDPPYEQYF
D: -; V: TRBV7-8; J: TRBJ2-3; size: many; DNA: TGTGCCAGCAGCTTAAGGTCGAGGGGGAGGGCCGTCACAGATACGCAGTATTTT; CDR3: CASSLRSRGRAVTDTQYF
D: -; V: TRBV6-1; J: TRBJ1-2; size: many; DNA: TGTGCCAGCCGGGGGGGCAACTATGGCTACACCTTC; CDR3: CASRGGNYGYTF
D: -; V: TRBV12-3/TRBV12-4; J: TRBJ2-7; size: medium-sized; DNA: TGTGCCAGCAGTTTTCTGGTGTCCTACGAGCAGTACTTC; CDR3: CASSFLVSYEQYF
D: -; V: TRBV20-1; J: TRBJ2-5; size: many; DNA: TGCAGTGCTAGTCGACCGGGTCCTGTCCCCATAGAGACCCAGTACTTC; CDR3: CSASRPGPVPIETQYF
D: TRBD1; V: TRBV5-1; J: TRBJ2-7; size: many; DNA: TGCGCCAGCAGCCAGACCCGGACAGGGGCCTACGAGCAGTACTTC; CDR3: CASSQTRTGAYEQYF
D: -; V: TRBV18; J: TRBJ2-3; size: few; DNA: TGTGCCAGCTCACCATCAGGGAACATAAATACGCAGTATTTT; CDR3: CASSPSGNINTQYF